This paragraph reports one TCR beta chain. This CDR3 region has 14 residues. Germline CDR1 is SGDLS and CDR2 is YYNGEE. The V end was cut by 3 bases, the J end by 3 bases, with 11 bases between. Under the authors' procedure: The number of TCRs in each sample had a median of approximately 93,000 and spanned about 23,224 to 690,600. TCRdb re-derived calls from the RACE reads in MiXCR, one entry per CDR3 protein. These V and J calls rely on TCRdb rather than the paper's analysis. Altogether 130,000 or so distinct CDR3 sequences are present, approximately 8.3% being singletons, with the ten largest covering 1.5% to 2%. These data are taken from a study of human T cells and chemical hapten exposure. Time point defined: healthy volunteer bleed at 2 weeks. The starting material, unfractionated whole blood, was used for total RNA extraction.

The receptor comes from a male donor in good health. Some clones in this sample may be carry-over from other donors' samples. The chain links TRBV9 to TRBJ2-3, with TRBD2 as a possible D gene (5 bases). Material for sequencing was whole blood. In nucleotides, the CDR3 is TGTGCCAGCAGCGCGGGCCCGGGGACAGATACGCAGTATTTT. Translating gives CASSAGPGTDTQYF.